The sample holds one count of the clone carrying this T cell receptor (beta chain). The protocol was immunoSEQ multiplex PCR, while the TCRdb copy is restricted to in-frame clones and leaves out a portion. The repertoire holds about 480,000 clones, with around nine tenths as singletons. J was trimmed by 6 bases and V by 3 bases; bases with no gene match: 7. CDR1 and CDR2 (germline): KGHSH, LQKENI. CDR3 length equals 14 residues. This sample was included in a study of Ad26.COV2.S vaccination and SARS-CoV-2 variants. Stated treatment: roughly 20 received Ad26.COV2.S at low or high dose, single or two shots; five or six received placebo; per-sample allocation not given. Collection of samples fell on day 63 after the first vaccine or placebo injection.

This TCR derives from a person aged 18 to 65 who received the Ad26.COV2.S COVID-19 vaccine or a placebo. The chain carries TRBV18 and TRBJ2-7; 8 bases match TRBD1. The source material was peripheral blood, sampled in a trial of Ad26.COV2.S vaccine versus placebo. CDR3 loop: CASSPRQGRLEQYF. CDR3 bases: TGTGCCAGCTCACCGAGACAGGGGAGGCTCGAGCAGTACTTC.